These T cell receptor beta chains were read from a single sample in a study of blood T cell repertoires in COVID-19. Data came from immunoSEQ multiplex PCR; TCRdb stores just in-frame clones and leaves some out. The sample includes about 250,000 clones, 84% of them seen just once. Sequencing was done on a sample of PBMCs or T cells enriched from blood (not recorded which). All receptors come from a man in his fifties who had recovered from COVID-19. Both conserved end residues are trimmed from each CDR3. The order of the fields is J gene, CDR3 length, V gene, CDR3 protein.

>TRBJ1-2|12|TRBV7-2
ASSLGQANYGYT
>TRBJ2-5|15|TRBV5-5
ASSRPGQGFEGETQY
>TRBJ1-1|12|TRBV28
ASSFEGVSTEAF
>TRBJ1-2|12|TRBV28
ASSLLKTGSSYT
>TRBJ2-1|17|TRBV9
ASSVVLGQKFGSYNEQF
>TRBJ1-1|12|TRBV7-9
ASSLAQTATEAF
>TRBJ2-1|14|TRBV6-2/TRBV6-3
ASSYAPQGVYNEQF
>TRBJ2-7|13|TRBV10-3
AIKVAGGLESEQY
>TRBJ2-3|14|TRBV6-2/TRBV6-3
ASSYGQGARTDTQY
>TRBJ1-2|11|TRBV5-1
ASSLVVDRGYT
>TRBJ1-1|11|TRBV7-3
ASSSGTGGHAF
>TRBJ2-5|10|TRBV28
ATWQDQETQY
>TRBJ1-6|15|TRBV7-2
ASSSGGGSRYNSPLH
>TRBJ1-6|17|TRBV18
ASSRDVGDGSSYNSPLH
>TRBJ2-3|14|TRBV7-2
ASSFVLGSLPDTQY
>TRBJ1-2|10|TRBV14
ASSQGRLEVF
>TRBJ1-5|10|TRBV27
ASSFPNQPQH
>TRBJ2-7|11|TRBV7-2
ASSFQDSYEQY
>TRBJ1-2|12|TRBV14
ASSQVTANYGYT
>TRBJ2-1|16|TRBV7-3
ASSPRASGIAPGNEQF